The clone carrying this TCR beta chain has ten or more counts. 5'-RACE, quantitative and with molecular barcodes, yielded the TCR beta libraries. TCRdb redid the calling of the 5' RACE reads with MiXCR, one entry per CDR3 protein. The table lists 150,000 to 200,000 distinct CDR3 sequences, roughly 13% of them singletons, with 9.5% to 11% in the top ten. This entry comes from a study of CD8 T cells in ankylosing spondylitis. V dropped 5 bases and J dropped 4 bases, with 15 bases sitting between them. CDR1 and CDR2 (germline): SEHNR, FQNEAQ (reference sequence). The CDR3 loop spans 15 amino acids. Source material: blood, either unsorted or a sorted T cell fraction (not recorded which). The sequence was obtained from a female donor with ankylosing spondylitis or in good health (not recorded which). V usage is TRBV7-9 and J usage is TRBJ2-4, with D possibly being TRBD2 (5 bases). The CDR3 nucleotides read TGTGCCAGCAGCCCACGGGGAGCGACGAAAAACATTCAGTACTTC. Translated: CASSPRGATKNIQYF. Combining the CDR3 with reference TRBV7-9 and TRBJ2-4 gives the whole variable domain DTGVSQNPRHKITKRGQNVTFRCDPISEHNRLYWYRQTLGQGPEFLTYFQNEAQLEKSRLLSDRFSAERPKGSFSTLEIQRTEQGDSAMYLCASSPRGATKNIQYFGAGTRLSVL.